This T cell receptor beta chain was identified in a study of T cells in localized non-small cell lung cancer. Study results and limitations: T cell clonality was highest in uninvolved adjacent lung, above tumor. One tumor region alone was sequenced, and heterogeneity therefore remains possible.

V dropped 6 bases and J dropped 3 bases, with 14 bases sitting between them. The CDR3 is 14 residues long. Germline assignment: CDR1 SGHVS and CDR2 FNYEAQ. Points on this clone: Its cognate antigen is unknown.

Sequenced by immunoSEQ multiplex PCR; TCRdb stores in-frame clones only, minus some. Among about 92,000 clones listed, roughly 91% were seen once. V usage is TRBV7-6 and J usage is TRBJ2-5, with D possibly being TRBD1 or TRBD2 (5 bases each). The sequenced sample was PBMCs, obtained before any cancer treatment. This receptor was identified in a woman aged 35-75 years with stage II squamous cell lung carcinoma. CDR3 region: CASSTDWDEETQYF. In nucleotides, the CDR3 is TGTGCCAGCAGTACCGACTGGGACGAAGAGACCCAGTACTTC.